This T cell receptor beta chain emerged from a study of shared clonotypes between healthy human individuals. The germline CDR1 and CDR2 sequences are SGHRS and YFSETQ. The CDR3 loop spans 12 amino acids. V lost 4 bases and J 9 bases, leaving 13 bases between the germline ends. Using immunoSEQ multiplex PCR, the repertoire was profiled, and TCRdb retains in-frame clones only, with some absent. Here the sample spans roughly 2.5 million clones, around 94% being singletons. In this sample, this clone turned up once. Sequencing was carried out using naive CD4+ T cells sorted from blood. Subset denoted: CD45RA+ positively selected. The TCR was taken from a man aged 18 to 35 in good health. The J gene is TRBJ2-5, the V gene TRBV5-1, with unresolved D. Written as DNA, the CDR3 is TGCGCCAGCAGCCCCGCAACCCCCCCCCAGTACTTC. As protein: CASSPATPPQYF. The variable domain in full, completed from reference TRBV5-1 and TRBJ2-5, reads KAGVTQTPRYLIKTRGQQVTLSCSPISGHRSVSWYQQTPGQGLQFLFEYFSETQRNKGNFPGRFSGRQFSNSRSEMNVSTLELGDSALYLCASSPATPPQYFGPGTRLLVL.